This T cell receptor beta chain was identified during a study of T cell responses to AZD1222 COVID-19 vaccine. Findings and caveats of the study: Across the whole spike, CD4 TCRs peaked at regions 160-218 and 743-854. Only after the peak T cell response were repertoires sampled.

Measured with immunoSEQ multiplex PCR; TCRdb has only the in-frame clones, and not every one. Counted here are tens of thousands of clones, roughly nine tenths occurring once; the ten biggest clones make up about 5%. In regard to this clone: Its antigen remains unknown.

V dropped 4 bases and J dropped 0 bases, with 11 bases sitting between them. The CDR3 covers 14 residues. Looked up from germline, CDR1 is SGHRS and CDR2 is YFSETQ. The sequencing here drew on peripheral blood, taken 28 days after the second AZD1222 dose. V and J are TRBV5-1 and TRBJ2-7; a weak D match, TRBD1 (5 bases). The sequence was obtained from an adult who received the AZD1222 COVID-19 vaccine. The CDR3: CASSPQGSSYEQYF. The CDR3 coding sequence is TGCGCCAGCAGCCCCCAGGGTAGCTCCTACGAGCAGTACTTC.